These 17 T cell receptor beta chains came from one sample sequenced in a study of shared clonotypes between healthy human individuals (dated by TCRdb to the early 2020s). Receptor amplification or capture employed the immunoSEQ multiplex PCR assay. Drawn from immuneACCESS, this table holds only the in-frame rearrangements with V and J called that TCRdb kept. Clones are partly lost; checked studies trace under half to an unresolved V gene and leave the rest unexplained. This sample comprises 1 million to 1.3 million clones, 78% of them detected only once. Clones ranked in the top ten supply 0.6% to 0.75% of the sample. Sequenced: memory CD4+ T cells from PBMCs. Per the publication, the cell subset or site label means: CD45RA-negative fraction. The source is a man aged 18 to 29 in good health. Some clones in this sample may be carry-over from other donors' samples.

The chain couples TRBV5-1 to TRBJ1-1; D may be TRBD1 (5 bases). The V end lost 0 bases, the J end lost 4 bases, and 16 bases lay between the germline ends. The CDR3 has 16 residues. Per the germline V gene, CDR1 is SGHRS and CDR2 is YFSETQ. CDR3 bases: TGCGCCAGCAGCTTGGAGGGCCAGGGAGTCGGCACTGAAGCTTTCTTT. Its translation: CASSLEGQGVGTEAFF.

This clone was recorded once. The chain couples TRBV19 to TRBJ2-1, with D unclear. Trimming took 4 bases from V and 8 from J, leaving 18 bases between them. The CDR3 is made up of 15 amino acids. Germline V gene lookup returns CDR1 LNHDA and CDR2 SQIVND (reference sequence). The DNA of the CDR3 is TGTGCCAGTAGTAACGGCCAGTTAAAGGTCGATGAGCAGTTCTTC. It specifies CASSNGQLKVDEQFF.

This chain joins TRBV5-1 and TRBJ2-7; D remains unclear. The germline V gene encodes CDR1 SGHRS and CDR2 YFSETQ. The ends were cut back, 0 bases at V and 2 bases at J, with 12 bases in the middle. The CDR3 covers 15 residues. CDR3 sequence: CASSLAAQSTYEQYF. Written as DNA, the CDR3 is TGCGCCAGCAGCTTGGCCGCGCAATCAACCTACGAGCAGTACTTC.

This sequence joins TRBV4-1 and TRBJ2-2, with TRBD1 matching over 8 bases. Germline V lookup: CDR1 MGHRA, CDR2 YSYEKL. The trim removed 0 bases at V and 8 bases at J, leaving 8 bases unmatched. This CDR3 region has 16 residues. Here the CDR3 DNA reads TGCGCCAGCAGCCAAGAGAGGGGACAGGCAGCGGGGGAGCTGTTTTTT. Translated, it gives CASSQERGQAAGELFF.

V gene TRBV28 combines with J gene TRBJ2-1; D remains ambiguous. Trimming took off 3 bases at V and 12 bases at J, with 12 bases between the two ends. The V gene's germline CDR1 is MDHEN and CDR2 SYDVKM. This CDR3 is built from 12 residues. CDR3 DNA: TGTGCCAGCAGTTTGGCCCTTTCCGGGCAGTTCTTC. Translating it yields CASSLALSGQFF.

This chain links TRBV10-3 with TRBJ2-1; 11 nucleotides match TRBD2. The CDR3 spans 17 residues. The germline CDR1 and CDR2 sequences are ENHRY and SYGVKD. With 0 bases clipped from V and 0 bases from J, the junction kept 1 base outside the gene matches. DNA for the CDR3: TGTGCCATCAGTGAGTCGACTAGCGGGAACTCCTACAATGAGCAGTTCTTC. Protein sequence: CAISESTSGNSYNEQFF.

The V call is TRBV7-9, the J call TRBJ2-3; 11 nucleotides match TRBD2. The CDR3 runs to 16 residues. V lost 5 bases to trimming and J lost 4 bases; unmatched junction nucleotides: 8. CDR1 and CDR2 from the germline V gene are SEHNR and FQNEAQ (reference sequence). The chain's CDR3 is CASSETSGSRSDTQYF. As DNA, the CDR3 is TGTGCCAGCAGCGAAACTAGCGGGAGTCGGTCAGATACGCAGTATTTT.

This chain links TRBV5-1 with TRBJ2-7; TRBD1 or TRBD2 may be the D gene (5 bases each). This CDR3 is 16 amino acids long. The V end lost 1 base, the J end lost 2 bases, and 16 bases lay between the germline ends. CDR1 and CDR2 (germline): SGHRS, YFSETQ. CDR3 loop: CASSLLFRDEAYEQYF. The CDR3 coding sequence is TGCGCCAGCAGCTTGCTATTCCGGGACGAGGCCTACGAGCAGTACTTC.

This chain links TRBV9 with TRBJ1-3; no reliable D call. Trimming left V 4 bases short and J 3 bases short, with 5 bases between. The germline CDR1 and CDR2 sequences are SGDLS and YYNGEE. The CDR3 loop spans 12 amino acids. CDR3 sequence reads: CASSRSGNTIYF. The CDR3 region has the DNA TGTGCCAGCAGCCGCAGTGGAAACACCATATATTTT. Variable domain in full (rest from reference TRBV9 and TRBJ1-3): DSGVTQTPKHLITATGQRVTLRCSPRSGDLSVYWYQQSLDQGLQFLIQYYNGEERAKGNILERFSAQQFPDLHSELNLSSLELGDSALYFCASSRSGNTIYFGEGSWLTVV.

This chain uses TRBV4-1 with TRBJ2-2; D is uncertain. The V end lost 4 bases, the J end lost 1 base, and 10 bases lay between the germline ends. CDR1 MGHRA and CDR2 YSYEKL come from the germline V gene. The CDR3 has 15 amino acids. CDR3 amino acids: CASSPRWRNTGELFF. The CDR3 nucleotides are TGCGCCAGCAGCCCCCGGTGGCGGAACACCGGGGAGCTGTTTTTT.

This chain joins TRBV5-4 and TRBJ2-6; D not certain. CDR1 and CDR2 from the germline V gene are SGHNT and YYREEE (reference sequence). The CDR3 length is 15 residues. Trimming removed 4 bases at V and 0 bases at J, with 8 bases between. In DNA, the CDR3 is TGTGCCAGCAGCCCATCCAGCTCTGGGGCCAACGTCCTGACTTTC. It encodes CASSPSSSGANVLTF.

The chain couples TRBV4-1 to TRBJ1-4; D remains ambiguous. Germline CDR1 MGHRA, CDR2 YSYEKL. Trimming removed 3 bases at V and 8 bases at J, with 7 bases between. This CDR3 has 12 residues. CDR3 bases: TGCGCCAGCAGCCAGCCCCAAGAAAAACTGTTTTTT. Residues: CASSQPQEKLFF.

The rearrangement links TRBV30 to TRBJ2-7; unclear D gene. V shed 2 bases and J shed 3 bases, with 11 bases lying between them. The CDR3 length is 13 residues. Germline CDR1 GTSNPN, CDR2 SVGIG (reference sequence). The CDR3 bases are TGTGCCTGGAGTAGAGATACTGGCTACGAGCAGTACTTC. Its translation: CAWSRDTGYEQYF.

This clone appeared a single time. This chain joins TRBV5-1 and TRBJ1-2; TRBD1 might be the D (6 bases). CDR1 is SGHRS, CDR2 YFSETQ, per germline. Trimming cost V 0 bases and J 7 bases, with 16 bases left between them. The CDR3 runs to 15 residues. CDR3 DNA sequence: TGCGCCAGCAGCTTGGGGGCAGGGGCGAATCGTGGCTACACCTTC. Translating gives CASSLGAGANRGYTF.

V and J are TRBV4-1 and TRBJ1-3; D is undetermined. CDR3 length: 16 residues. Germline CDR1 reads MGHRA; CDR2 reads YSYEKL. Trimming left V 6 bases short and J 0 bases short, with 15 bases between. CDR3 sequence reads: CASSREGSVSGNTIYF. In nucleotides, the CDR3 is TGCGCCAGCAGTCGAGAGGGATCAGTCTCTGGAAACACCATATATTTT.

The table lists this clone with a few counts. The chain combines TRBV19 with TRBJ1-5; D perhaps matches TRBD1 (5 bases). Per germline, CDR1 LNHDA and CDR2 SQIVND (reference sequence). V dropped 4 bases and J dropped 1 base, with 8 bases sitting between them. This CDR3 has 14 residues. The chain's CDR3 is CASSTGTSNQPQHF. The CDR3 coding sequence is TGTGCCAGTAGTACCGGGACGAGCAATCAGCCCCAGCATTTT.

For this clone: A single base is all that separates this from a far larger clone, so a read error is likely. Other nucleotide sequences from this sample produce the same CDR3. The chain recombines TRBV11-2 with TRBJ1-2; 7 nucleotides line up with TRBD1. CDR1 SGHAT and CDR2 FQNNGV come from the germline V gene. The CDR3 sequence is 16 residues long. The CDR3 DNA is TGCGCCAGCAGCCTACATTCCGGGACAGCTAACTATGGCTACACCTTC. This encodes CASSLHSGTANYGYTF. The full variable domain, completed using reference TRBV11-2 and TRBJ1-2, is EAGVAQSPRYKIIEKRQSVAFWCNPISGHATLYWYQQILGQGPKLLIQFQNNGVVDDSQLPKDRFSAERLKGVDSTLKIQPAKLEDSAVYLCASSLHSGTANYGYTFGSGTRLTVV.